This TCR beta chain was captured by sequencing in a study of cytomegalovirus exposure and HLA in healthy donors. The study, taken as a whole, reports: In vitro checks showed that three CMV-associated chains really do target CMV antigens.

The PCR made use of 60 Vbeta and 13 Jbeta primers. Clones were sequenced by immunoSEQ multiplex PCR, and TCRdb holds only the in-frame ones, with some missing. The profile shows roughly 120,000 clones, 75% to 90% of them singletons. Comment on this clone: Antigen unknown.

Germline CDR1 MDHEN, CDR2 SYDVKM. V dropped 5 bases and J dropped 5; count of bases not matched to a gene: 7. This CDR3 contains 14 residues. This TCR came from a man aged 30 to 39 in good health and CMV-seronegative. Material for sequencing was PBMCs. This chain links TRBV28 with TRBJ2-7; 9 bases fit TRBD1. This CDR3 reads CASSPTGGVNEQYF. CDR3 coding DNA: TGTGCCAGCAGTCCGACAGGGGGAGTGAACGAGCAGTACTTC.